A single sample is the source of the 7 T cell receptor beta chains below, sequenced in a study of blood T cells in healthy people across ages. The second PCR ran about 7 to 12 cycles with a sample-barcoded 5' primer and J-beta primers. One entry per CDR3 protein results from TCRdb running MiXCR on the 5' RACE reads. Altogether fewer than 1.5 million distinct CDR3 sequences are present, roughly 45% being singletons, with the ten largest covering around 8%. The sample consisted of blood. The receptors stem from a woman between 18 and 30 years old in good health.

The chain carries TRBV11-2 and TRBJ1-5; no firm D call. Germline loops: CDR1 SGHAT, CDR2 FQNNGV. This CDR3 is built from 14 residues. V was trimmed by 6 bases and J by 10 bases, leaving 19 bases between them. The CDR3: CASSQDRTGRPQHF. CDR3 bases: TGTGCCAGCAGTCAGGACCGAACTGGACGTCCCCAGCATTTT.

V and J are TRBV20-1 and TRBJ2-7; D ambiguous. The CDR3 has 13 residues. Trimming took 0 bases from V and 9 from J, leaving 15 bases between them. Germline V gives CDR1 DFQATT, CDR2 SNEGSKA (reference sequence). Here the CDR3 reads CSARDFATVGQYF. The CDR3 DNA reads as TGCAGTGCTAGAGATTTTGCCACTGTAGGGCAGTACTTC.

About this clonotype: One junction end does not reproduce the germline sequence, and a read error may be involved. V and J are TRBV7-3 and TRBJ2-2; D is unclear. The CDR3 has 14 amino acids. Germline assignment: CDR1 SGHTA and CDR2 FQGTGA. DNA of the CDR3: TGTGCCGGCAGCTTACAACGGAACACCGGGGAGCTGTTTTTT. This gives the protein CAGSLQRNTGELFF.

Only a few counts were recorded for this clonotype. This rearrangement joins TRBV12-3 or TRBV12-4 to TRBJ1-2; 10 bases are a match to TRBD1. Trimming removed 2 bases from V and 2 bases from J; junction bases left unmatched: 11. The CDR3 runs 18 residues. CDR3 sequence (DNA): TGTGCCAGCAGTTTATGGGCTCGGACAGGGGGACACAACTATGGCTACACCTTC. It codes for CASSLWARTGGHNYGYTF.

The chain joins TRBV7-8 to TRBJ2-7; no clear D gene. With 8 bases removed from V and 0 bases from J, the gap between germline ends came to 11 bases. The CDR3 runs to 13 residues. The germline gives CDR1 SGHVS, CDR2 FQNEAQ. CDR3 DNA sequence: TGTGCCAGCGCATCGACGGTCTCCTACGAGCAGTACTTC. Its protein product is CASASTVSYEQYF.

This clonotype was seen only a few times. The rearrangement links TRBV7-2 to TRBJ2-5; D is possibly TRBD2 (6 bases). CDR3 length: 19 amino acids. The germline V gene encodes CDR1 SGHTA and CDR2 FQGNSA. Trimming removed 2 bases from V and 5 bases from J, with 27 bases in between. DNA of the CDR3: TGTGCCAGCAGCTTACGGTCGAAGGCTAGCGTACCTGGGGTGGAGACCCAGTACTTC. It encodes CASSLRSKASVPGVETQYF. The full variable domain, completed using reference TRBV7-2 and TRBJ2-5, is GAGVSQSPSNKVTEKGKDVELRCDPISGHTALYWYRQSLGQGLEFLIYFQGNSAPDKSGLPSDRFSAERTGGSVSTLTIQRTQQEDSAVYLCASSLRSKASVPGVETQYFGPGTRLLVL.

The rearrangement links TRBV3-1 to TRBJ1-6, with a weak D call TRBD1 (6 bases). Germline CDR1 and CDR2: LGHDT and YNNKEL (reference sequence). The CDR3 covers 15 residues. Trimming took off 2 bases at V and 8 bases at J, with 13 bases between the two ends. The CDR3 nucleotides are TGTGCCAGCAGCCAACAGGGGCTGGCGGATTCACCCCTCCACTTT. It yields the protein CASSQQGLADSPLHF.